These 11 T cell receptor beta chains originate from one sample sequenced in a study of cytomegalovirus exposure and HLA in healthy donors (dated by TCRdb to the late 2010s). Library creation used the immunoSEQ multiplex PCR assay. For the multiplex PCR, a mixture combining 60 forward primers for TCR Vbeta segments and 13 reverse primers for TCR Jbeta segments was used. TCRdb took this table from immuneACCESS and kept in-frame rearrangements with V and J called. Such tables lack part of the clones; where checked against another copy, unresolved V genes explain under half of the gap, and the rest is unexplained. The sample table records 140,000 to 150,000 clones. 0.8% to 1% of the sample lies in the top ten. Input material: PBMCs. These TCRs come from a male donor in good health and CMV-seronegative.

The genes are TRBV4-3 and TRBJ2-1; D gene uncertain. The CDR3 spans 16 residues. The germline V gene encodes CDR1 LGHNA and CDR2 YSLEER. V was trimmed by 4 bases and J by 0 bases, leaving 13 bases between them. CDR3: CASSRRISSSYNEQFF. CDR3 coding DNA: TGCGCCAGCAGCCGCCGCATTAGTAGCTCCTACAATGAGCAGTTCTTC.

CDR3 residues: CASSPDREYGYTF. The CDR3 DNA sequence: TGTGCCAGCAGTCCAGACAGGGAATATGGCTACACCTTC. This chain connects TRBV27 to TRBJ1-2; 7 bases map to TRBD1. J gave up 5 bases and V 5 bases, and 5 bases lay outside the gene matches. Germline CDR1 and CDR2: MNHEY and SMNVEV (reference sequence). The CDR3 runs 13 residues.

The chain carries TRBV11-2 and TRBJ2-7, with TRBD2 as a possible D gene (5 bases). The CDR3 loop spans 16 amino acids. CDR1 is SGHAT and CDR2 is FQNNGV in the germline V gene. Trimming removed 0 bases at V and 0 bases at J, with 12 bases between. The CDR3, as DNA: TGTGCCAGCAGCTTAGAAGGGCGGGCGGGCTCCTACGAGCAGTACTTC. This translates into CASSLEGRAGSYEQYF.

The chain combines TRBV10-2 with TRBJ2-1; no reliable D call. This CDR3 is built from 14 residues. Trimming cost V 3 bases and J 1 base, with 7 bases left between them. Germline CDR1 is WSHSY and CDR2 is SAAADI. CDR3 in amino acids: CASSDTHSYNEQFF. In DNA, the CDR3 is TGCGCCAGCAGTGATACTCATTCCTACAATGAGCAGTTCTTC.

V is TRBV25-1 and J is TRBJ2-3, with D unresolved. This CDR3 spans 14 amino acids. Trimming removed 3 bases from V and 4 bases from J, with 11 bases in between. The germline V gene encodes CDR1 MGHDK and CDR2 SYGVNS. DNA of the CDR3: TGTGCCAGCAGTGAGTCCAGTCGGGCAGATACGCAGTATTTT. Translated, it gives CASSESSRADTQYF.

V and J are TRBV5-1 and TRBJ2-7, with 9 bases identical to TRBD1. The CDR3 extends over 15 amino acids. The V and J ends lost 1 base and 3 bases, in that order; junction bases with no gene match: 5. Germline lookup yields CDR1 SGHRS and CDR2 YFSETQ. DNA for the CDR3: TGCGCCAGCAGCTTGCGACAGGGGGGGGACTACGAGCAGTACTTC. The encoded protein is CASSLRQGGDYEQYF.

The V gene is TRBV7-9, the J gene TRBJ2-7, with 8 nucleotides matching TRBD2. The CDR3 is 14 amino acids. The trim removed 2 bases at V and 4 bases at J, leaving 4 bases unmatched. The germline gives CDR1 SEHNR, CDR2 FQNEAQ (reference sequence). The CDR3 DNA sequence: TGTGCCAGCAGCTTAAGCAGCGGGAGATACGAGCAGTACTTC. This encodes CASSLSSGRYEQYF.

As to this clone: This CDR3 is also generated by other DNA sequences in the sample. The chain has TRBV6-1 and TRBJ1-5; D uncertain. V was pared by 2 bases and J by 3 bases, with 5 bases between. The germline gives CDR1 MNHNS, CDR2 SASEGT. The CDR3 is 13 residues long. The CDR3 sequence is CASSESNNQPQHF. The CDR3, as DNA: TGTGCCAGCAGTGAAAGCAACAATCAGCCCCAGCATTTT.

The rearrangement joins TRBV6-1 to TRBJ2-5; the D is unclear. CDR3 length equals 13 residues. Germline-derived CDR1 and CDR2 are MNHNS and SASEGT. Between the trimmed V and J ends, which lost 6 bases and 5 bases, there was a span of 13 bases. The CDR3 is CASSDTPWETQYF. In DNA form, the CDR3 reads TGTGCCAGCAGCGACACTCCCTGGGAGACCCAGTACTTC.

The chain has TRBV7-2 and TRBJ2-7, with 8 nucleotides matching TRBD2. The germline V gene encodes CDR1 SGHTA and CDR2 FQGNSA. Trimming took 1 base from V and 0 from J; bases not matched to a gene: 5. This CDR3 is 16 amino acids long. The CDR3 region is CASSLGLAGRSYEQYF. The CDR3 DNA is TGTGCCAGCAGCTTAGGCCTAGCGGGTCGCTCCTACGAGCAGTACTTC.

The V gene is TRBV4-2, the J gene TRBJ1-5, with D possibly being TRBD1 (5 bases). Germline lookup yields CDR1 LGHNA and CDR2 YNFKEQ. The CDR3 length is 14 residues. Deletions cut 4 bases from V and 5 bases from J, with 12 bases between. DNA of the CDR3: TGTGCCAGCAGCCCGGGGGACGGGGATCAGCCCCAGCATTTT. Protein sequence: CASSPGDGDQPQHF.